This TCR beta chain came from a study of CD8+CD57+ T cells in acquired aplastic anemia. Study context: DNA recovered from sorted CD4+ and CD8+ cells had a mean of approximately 3.5 ug.

An expansion of CD8+CD57+ cells by flow cytometry had been shown in patients chosen for sequencing. Details on this clonotype: Its antigen remains unidentified.

Genomic DNA templated the TCR beta VDJ and CDR3 profiling. In TCRdb, the reads were re-called with MiXCR into one record per CDR3 protein. The sample carries 250,000 to 300,000 distinct CDR3 sequences, 56% recorded once. J gave up 5 bases and V 3 bases, and 12 bases lay outside the gene matches. CDR3 length: 16 amino acids. Germline CDR1 and CDR2: SNHLY and FYNNEI. Overall study results and limits: CD8+ Simpson's diversity showed no significant patient-control difference.

This chain links TRBV2 with TRBJ2-7, with 8 bases aligning to TRBD1. Sequenced input: sorted CD4+, CD8+, or CD8+CD57+ T cells (not recorded which) from PBMCs. This clonotype was sampled from a human donor with aplastic anemia. In DNA, the CDR3 is TGTGCCAGCAGTGATATGGATTGGGCAGGGGGCGACGAGCAGTACTTC. Amino acid sequence: CASSDMDWAGGDEQYF. Looking up the rest from reference TRBV2 and TRBJ2-7 gives the full variable domain: EPEVTQTPSHQVTQMGQEVILRCVPISNHLYFYWYRQILGQKVEFLVSFYNNEISEKSEIFDDQFSVERPDGSNFTLKIRSTKLEDSAMYFCASSDMDWAGGDEQYFGPGTRLTVT.